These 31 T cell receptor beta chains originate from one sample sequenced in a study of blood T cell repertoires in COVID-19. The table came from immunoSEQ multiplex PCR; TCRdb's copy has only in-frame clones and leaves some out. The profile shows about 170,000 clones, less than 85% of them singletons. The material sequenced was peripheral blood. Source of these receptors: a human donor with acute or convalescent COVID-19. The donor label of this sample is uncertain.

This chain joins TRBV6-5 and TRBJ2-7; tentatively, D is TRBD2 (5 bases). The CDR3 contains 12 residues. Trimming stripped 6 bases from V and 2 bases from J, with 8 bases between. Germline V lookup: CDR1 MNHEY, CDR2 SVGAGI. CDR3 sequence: CASRLGTYEQYF. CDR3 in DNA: TGTGCCAGCAGGCTCGGGACCTACGAGCAGTACTTC.

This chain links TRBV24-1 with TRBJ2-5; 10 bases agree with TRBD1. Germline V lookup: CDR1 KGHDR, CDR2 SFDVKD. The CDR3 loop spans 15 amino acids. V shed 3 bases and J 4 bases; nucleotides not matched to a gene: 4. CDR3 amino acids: CATSDPGQGIETQYF. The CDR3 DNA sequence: TGTGCCACCAGTGATCCGGGACAGGGGATAGAGACCCAGTACTTC.

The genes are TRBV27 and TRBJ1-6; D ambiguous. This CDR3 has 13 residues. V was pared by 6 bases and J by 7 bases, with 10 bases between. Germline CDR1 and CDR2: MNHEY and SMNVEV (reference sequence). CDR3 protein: CASRPGWNSPLHF. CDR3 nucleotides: TGTGCCAGCAGGCCGGGATGGAATTCACCCCTCCACTTT.

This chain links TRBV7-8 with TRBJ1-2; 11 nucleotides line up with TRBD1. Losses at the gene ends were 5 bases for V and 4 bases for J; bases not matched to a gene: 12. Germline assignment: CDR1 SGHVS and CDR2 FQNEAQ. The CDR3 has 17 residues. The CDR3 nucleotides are TGTGCCAGCAGCCCGACCCGCCGGACAGGGGGCTTCTATGGCTACACCTTC. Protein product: CASSPTRRTGGFYGYTF.

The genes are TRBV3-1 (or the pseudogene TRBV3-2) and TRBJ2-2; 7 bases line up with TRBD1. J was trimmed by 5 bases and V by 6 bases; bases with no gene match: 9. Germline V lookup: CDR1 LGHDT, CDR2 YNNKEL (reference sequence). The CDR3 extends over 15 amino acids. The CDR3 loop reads CASSLWDRGTGELFF. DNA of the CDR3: TGTGCCAGCAGTCTATGGGACAGAGGGACCGGGGAGCTGTTTTTT.

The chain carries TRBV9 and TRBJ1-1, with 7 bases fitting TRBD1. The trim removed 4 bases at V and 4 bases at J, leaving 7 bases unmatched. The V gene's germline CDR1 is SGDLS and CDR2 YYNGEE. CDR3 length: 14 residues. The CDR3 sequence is CASSPQTGITEAFF. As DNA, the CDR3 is TGTGCCAGCAGCCCCCAGACAGGGATCACTGAAGCTTTCTTT.

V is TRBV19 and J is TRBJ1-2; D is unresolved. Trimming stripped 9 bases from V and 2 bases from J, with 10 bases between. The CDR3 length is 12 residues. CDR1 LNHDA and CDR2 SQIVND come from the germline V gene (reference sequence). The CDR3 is CASSRGNYGYTF. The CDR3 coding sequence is TGTGCCAGCTCGCGGGGAAACTATGGCTACACCTTC.

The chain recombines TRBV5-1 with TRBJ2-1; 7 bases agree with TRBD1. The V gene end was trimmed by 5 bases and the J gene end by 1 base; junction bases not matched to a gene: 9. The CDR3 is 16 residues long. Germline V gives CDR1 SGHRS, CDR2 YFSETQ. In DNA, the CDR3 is TGCGCCAGCAGTCCCGACAGGGAAGGATCCTACAATGAGCAGTTCTTC. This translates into CASSPDREGSYNEQFF.

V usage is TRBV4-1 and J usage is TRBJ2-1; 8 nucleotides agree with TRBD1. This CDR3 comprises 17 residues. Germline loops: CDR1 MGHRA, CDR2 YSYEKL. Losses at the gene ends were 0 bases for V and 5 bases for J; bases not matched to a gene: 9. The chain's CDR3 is CASSQDPSGGRDNEQFF. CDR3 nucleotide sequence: TGCGCCAGCAGCCAAGACCCGTCAGGGGGCCGGGACAATGAGCAGTTCTTC.

CDR3 nucleotide sequence: TGTGCCAGTAGTATAGGTTCCGGGAATAAAGCTTTCTTT. The encoded protein is CASSIGSGNKAFF. J is TRBJ1-1 and V is TRBV19; no firm D call. Per germline, CDR1 LNHDA and CDR2 SQIVND (reference sequence). The CDR3 spans 13 residues. Trimming took off 1 base at V and 9 bases at J, with 12 bases between the two ends.

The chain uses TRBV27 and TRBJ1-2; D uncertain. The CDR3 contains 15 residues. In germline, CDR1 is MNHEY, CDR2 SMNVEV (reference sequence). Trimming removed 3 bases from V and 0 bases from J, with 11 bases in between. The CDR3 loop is CASSFYRDTNYGYTF. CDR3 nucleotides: TGTGCCAGCAGTTTCTACCGGGATACTAACTATGGCTACACCTTC.

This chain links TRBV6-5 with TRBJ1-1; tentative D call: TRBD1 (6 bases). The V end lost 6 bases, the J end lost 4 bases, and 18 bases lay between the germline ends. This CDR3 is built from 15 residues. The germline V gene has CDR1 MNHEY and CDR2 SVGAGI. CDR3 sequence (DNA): TGTGCCAGCAGCCTAGGGGGGGGCAGGGGCACTGAAGCTTTCTTT. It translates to CASSLGGGRGTEAFF.

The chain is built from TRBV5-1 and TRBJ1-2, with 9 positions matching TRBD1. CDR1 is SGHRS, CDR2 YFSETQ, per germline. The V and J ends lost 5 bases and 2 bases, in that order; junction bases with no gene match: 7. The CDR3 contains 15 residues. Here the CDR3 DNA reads TGCGCCAGCAGGCAACGGACAGGGGAGAACTATGGCTACACCTTC. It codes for CASRQRTGENYGYTF.

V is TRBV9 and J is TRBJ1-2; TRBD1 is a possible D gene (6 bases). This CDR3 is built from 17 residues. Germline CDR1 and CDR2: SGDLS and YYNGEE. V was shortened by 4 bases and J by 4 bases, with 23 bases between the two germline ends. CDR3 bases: TGTGCCAGCAGCTCATCAGACAGGCCCCCGAGGGGCTATGGCTACACCTTC. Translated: CASSSSDRPPRGYGYTF.

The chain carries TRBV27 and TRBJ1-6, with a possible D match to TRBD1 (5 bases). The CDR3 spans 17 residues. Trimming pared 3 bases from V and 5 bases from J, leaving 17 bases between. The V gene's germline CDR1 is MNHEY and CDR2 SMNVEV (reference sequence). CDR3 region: CASSFMGAGYDNSPLHF. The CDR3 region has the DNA TGTGCCAGCAGTTTCATGGGTGCAGGGTATGATAATTCACCCCTCCACTTT.

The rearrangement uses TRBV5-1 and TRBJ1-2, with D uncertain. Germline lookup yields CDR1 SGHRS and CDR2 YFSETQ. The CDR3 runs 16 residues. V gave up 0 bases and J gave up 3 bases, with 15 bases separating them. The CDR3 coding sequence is TGCGCCAGCAGCTTGGGGGCGTTCGGTCAAGACTATGGCTACACCTTC. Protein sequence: CASSLGAFGQDYGYTF.

CDR3 sequence: CATSRGQGSDTQYF. For the CDR3, the DNA is TGTGCCACCAGCAGGGGACAGGGGTCGGATACGCAGTATTTT. The chain links TRBV15 to TRBJ2-3; the match to TRBD1 covers 10 bases. Germline V CDR1 and CDR2: LNHNV, YYDKDF (reference sequence). This CDR3 is built from 14 residues. V lost 3 bases to trimming and J lost 6 bases; unmatched junction nucleotides: 3.

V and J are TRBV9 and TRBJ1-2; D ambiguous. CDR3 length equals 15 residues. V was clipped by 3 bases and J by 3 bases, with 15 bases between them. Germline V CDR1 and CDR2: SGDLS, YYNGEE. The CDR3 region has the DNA TGTGCCAGCAGCGACCAGGTTGCTTTGGACTATGGCTACACCTTC. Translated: CASSDQVALDYGYTF.

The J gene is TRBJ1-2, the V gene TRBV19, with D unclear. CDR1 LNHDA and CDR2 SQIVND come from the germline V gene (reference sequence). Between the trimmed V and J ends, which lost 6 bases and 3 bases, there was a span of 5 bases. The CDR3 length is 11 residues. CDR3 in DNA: TGTGCCAGTAGACGAGACTATGGCTACACCTTC. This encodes CASRRDYGYTF. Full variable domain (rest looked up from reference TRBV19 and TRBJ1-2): DGGITQSPKYLFRKEGQNVTLSCEQNLNHDAMYWYRQDPGQGLRLIYYSQIVNDFQKGDIAEGYSVSREKKESFPLTVTSAQKNPTAFYLCASRRDYGYTFGSGTRLTVV.

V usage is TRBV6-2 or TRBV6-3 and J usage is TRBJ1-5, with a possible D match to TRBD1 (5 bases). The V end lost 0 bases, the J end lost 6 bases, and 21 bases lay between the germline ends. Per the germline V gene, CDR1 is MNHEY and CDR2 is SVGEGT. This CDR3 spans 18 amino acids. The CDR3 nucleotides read TGTGCCAGCAGTTACTCAATTCTTGAGCAGGGATTATTTCAGCCCCAGCATTTT. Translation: CASSYSILEQGLFQPQHF.

The chain's CDR3 is CASSQGGYSNQPQHF. The CDR3 DNA reads as TGTGCCAGCAGCCAAGGAGGGTATAGCAATCAGCCCCAGCATTTT. V usage is TRBV4-2 and J usage is TRBJ1-5; no definite D call. V lost 1 base and J 0 bases, leaving 7 bases between the germline ends. Germline V gene sequence: CDR1 LGHNA, CDR2 YNFKEQ. This CDR3 comprises 15 residues.

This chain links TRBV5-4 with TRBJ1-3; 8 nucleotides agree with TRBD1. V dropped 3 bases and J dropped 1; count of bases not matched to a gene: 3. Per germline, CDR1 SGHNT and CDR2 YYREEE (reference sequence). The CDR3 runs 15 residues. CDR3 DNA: TGTGCCAGCAGCTCTCGACAGGGGTCTGGAAACACCATATATTTT. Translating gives CASSSRQGSGNTIYF.

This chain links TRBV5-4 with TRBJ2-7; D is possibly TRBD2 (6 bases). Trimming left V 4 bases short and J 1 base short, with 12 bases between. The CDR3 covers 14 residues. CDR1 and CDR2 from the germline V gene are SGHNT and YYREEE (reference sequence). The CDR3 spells CASSTRSGSYEQYF. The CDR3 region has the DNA TGTGCCAGCAGCACTAGAAGCGGGTCCTACGAGCAGTACTTC.

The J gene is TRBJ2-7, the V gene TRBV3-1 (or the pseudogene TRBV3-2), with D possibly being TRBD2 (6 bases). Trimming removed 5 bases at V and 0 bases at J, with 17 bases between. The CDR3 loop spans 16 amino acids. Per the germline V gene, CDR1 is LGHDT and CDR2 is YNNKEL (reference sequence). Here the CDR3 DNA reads TGTGCCAGCAGCTCCCTAGGCCAGGGAGGCTCCTACGAGCAGTACTTC. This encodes CASSSLGQGGSYEQYF.

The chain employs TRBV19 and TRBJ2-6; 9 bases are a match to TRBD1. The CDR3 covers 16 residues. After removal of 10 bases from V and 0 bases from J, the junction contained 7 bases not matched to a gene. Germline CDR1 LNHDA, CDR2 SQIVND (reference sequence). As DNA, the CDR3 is TGTGCCACCCAGGACAGGGGAAACTCTGGGGCCAACGTCCTGACTTTC. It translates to CATQDRGNSGANVLTF.

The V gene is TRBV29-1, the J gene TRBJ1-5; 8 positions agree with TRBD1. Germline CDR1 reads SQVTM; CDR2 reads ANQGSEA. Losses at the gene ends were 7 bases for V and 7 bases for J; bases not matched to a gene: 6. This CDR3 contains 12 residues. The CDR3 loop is CSAITGGQPQHF. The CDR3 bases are TGCAGCGCTATAACAGGGGGGCAGCCCCAGCATTTT.

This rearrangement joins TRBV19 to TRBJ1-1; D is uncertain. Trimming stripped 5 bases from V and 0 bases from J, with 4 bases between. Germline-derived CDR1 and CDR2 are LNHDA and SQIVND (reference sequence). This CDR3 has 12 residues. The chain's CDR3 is CASSSVNTEAFF. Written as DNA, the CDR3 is TGTGCCAGTAGTTCCGTGAACACTGAAGCTTTCTTT. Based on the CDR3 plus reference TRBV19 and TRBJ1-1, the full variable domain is DGGITQSPKYLFRKEGQNVTLSCEQNLNHDAMYWYRQDPGQGLRLIYYSQIVNDFQKGDIAEGYSVSREKKESFPLTVTSAQKNPTAFYLCASSSVNTEAFFGQGTRLTVV.

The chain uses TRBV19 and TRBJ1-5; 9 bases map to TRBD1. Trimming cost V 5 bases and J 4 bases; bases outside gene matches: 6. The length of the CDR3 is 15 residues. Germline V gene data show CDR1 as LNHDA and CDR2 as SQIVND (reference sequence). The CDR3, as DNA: TGTGCCAGTAGTCCTACAGGGGGCGCTAATCAGCCCCAGCATTTT. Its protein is CASSPTGGANQPQHF.

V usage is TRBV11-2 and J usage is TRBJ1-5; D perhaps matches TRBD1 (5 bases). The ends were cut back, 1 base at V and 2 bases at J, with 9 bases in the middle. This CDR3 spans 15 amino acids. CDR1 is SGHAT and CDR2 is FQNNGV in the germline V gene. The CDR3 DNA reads TGTGCCAGCAGCTTAGGGCAGGGCGGCAATCAGCCCCAGCATTTT. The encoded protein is CASSLGQGGNQPQHF.

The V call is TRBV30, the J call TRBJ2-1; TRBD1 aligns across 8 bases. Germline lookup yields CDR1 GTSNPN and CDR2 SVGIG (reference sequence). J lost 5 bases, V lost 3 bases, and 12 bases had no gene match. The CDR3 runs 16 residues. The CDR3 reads CAWRQGVSSGDNEQFF. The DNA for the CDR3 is TGTGCCTGGAGACAGGGGGTAAGCAGTGGGGACAATGAGCAGTTCTTC.

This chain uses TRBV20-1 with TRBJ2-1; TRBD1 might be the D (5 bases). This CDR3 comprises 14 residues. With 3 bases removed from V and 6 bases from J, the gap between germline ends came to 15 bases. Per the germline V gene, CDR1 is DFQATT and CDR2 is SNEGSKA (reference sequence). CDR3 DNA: TGCAGTGCTAGTGTTTTGGGCAGGGTCAATGAGCAGTTCTTC. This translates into CSASVLGRVNEQFF.